This T cell receptor (beta chain) was identified in a study of blood T cell repertoires in COVID-19. The CDR3 extends over 13 amino acids. Germline lookup yields CDR1 LNHDA and CDR2 SQIVND (reference sequence). With V trimmed by 7 bases and J by 3 bases, 3 bases remained unmatched. Sequenced by immunoSEQ multiplex PCR; TCRdb stores in-frame clones only, minus some. The sample shows 200,000 to 250,000 clones, around four fifths of them seen only once. The J gene is TRBJ2-1, the V gene TRBV19; 7 nucleotides align to TRBD1. The TCR was taken from a man in his thirties or forties with active or convalescent COVID-19. Sequencing used peripheral blood. For the CDR3, the DNA is TGTGCCAGTACGGACAGGATCTACAATGAGCAGTTCTTC. This encodes CASTDRIYNEQFF. Full variable domain (missing parts from reference TRBV19 and TRBJ2-1): DGGITQSPKYLFRKEGQNVTLSCEQNLNHDAMYWYRQDPGQGLRLIYYSQIVNDFQKGDIAEGYSVSREKKESFPLTVTSAQKNPTAFYLCASTDRIYNEQFFGPGTRLTVL.